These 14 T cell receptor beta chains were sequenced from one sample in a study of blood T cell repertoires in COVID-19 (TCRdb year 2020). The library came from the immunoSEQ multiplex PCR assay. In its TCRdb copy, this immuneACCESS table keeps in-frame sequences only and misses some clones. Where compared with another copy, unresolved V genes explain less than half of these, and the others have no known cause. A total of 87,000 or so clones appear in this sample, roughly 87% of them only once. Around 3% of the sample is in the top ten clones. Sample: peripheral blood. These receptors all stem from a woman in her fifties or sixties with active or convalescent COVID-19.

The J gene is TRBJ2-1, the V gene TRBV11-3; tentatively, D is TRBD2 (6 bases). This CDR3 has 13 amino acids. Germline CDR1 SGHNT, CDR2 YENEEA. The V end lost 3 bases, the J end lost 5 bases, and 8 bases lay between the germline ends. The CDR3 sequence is CASSLGGDNEQFF. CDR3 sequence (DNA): TGTGCCAGCAGCTTGGGAGGAGACAATGAGCAGTTCTTC.

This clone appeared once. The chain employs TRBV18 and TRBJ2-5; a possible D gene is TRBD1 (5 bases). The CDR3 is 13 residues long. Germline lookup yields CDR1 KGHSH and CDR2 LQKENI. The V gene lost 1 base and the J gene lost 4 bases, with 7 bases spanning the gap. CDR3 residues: CASSPQTAETQYF. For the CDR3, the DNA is TGTGCCAGCTCACCACAGACAGCAGAGACCCAGTACTTC.

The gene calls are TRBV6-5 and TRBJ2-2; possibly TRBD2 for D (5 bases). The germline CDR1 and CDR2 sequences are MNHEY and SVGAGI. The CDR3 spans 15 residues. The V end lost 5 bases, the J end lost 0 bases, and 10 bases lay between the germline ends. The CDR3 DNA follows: TGTGCCAGCAGTCCCCACGGGACGAACACCGGGGAGCTGTTTTTT. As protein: CASSPHGTNTGELFF.

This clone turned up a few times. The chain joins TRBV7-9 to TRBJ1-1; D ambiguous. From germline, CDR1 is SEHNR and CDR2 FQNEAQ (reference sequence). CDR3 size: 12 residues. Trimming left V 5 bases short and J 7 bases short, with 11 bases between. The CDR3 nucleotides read TGTGCCAGCAGCCCGGAGGCGGTTGAAGCTTTCTTT. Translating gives CASSPEAVEAFF.

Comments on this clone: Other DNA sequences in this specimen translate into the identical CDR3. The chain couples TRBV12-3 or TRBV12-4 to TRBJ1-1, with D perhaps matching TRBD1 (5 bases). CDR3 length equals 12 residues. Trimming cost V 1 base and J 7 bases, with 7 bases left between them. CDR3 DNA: TGTGCCAGCAGTTTAGGGGGCAATGAAGCTTTCTTT. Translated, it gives CASSLGGNEAFF.

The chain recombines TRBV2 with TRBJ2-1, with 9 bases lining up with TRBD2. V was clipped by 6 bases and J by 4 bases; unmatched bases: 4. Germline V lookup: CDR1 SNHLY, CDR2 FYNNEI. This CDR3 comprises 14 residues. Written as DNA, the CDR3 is TGTGCCAGCAGGGCGCTAGCGGGGTACAATGAGCAGTTCTTC. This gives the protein CASRALAGYNEQFF.

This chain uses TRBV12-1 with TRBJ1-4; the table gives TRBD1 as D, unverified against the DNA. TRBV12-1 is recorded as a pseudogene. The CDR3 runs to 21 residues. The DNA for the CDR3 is TGTGCCAGCAGCTTCCAATTGGGGACAGGGCTCGCGTTAGGCGAAAGAGAAAAACTGTTTTTT. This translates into CASSFQLGTGLALGEREKLFF.

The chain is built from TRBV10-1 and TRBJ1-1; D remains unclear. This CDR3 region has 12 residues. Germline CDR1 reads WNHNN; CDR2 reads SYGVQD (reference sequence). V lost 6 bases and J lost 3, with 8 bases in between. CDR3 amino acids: CASRRGYTEAFF. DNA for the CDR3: TGCGCCAGCAGGCGGGGTTACACTGAAGCTTTCTTT.

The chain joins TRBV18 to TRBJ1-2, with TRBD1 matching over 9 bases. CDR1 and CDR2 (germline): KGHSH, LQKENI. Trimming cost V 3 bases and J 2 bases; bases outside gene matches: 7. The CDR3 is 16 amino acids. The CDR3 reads CASSPTQTGGNYGYTF. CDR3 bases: TGTGCCAGCTCACCCACCCAGACAGGGGGGAACTATGGCTACACCTTC.

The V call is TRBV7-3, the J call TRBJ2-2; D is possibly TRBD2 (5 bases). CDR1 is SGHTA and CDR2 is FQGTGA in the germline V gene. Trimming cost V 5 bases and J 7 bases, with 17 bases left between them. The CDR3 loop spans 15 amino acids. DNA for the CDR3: TGTGCCAGCAGCCCACTCGGTCTAGCCGGCGGGGAGCTGTTTTTT. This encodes CASSPLGLAGGELFF.

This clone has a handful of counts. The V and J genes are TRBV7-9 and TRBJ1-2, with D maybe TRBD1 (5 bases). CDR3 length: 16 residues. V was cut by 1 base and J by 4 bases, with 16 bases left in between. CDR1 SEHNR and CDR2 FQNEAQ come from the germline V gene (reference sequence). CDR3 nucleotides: TGTGCCAGCAGCTTAGGAGGCTGGGGCAGCTCCTATGGCTACACCTTC. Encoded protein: CASSLGGWGSSYGYTF.

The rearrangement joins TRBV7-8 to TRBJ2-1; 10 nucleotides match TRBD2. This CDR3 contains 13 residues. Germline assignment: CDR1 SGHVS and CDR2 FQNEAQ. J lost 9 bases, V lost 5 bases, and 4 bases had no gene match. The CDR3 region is CASSGLAGAEQFF. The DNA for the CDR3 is TGTGCCAGCAGCGGCCTAGCGGGGGCTGAGCAGTTCTTC.

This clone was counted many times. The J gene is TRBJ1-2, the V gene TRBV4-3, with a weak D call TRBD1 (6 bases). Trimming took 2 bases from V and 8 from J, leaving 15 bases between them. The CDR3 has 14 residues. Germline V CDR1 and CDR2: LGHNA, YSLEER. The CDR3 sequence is CASSQHRAVTGYTF. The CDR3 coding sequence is TGCGCCAGCAGCCAACACAGGGCCGTTACGGGCTACACCTTC.

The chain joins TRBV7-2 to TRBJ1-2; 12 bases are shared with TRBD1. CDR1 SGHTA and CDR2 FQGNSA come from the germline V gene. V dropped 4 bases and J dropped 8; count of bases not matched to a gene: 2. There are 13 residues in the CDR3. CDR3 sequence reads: CASSSGTGGGYTF. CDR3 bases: TGTGCCAGCAGCTCCGGGACAGGGGGCGGCTACACCTTC. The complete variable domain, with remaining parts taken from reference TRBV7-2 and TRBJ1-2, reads GAGVSQSPSNKVTEKGKDVELRCDPISGHTALYWYRQSLGQGLEFLIYFQGNSAPDKSGLPSDRFSAERTGGSVSTLTIQRTQQEDSAVYLCASSSGTGGGYTFGSGTRLTVV.